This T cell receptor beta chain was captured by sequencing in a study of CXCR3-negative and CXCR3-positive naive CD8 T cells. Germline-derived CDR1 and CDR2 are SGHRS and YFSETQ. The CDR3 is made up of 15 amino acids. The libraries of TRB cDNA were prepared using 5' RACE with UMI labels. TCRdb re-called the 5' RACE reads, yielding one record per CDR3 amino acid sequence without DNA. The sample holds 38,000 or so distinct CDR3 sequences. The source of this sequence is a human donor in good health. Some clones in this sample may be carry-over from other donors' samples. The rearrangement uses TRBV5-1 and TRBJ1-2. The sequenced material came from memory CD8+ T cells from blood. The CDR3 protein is CASSHRLNSDYGYTF.